Each of the 10 T cell receptor beta chains below was sequenced from the same sample in a study of blood T cell repertoires in COVID-19. Generated by immunoSEQ multiplex PCR, the TCRdb table keeps only in-frame clones and is missing some. The data contain approximately 250,000 clones, approximately 86% of them singletons. The sequencing sample was made of peripheral blood. All receptors come from a man aged 25-45 years with active or convalescent COVID-19.

V usage is TRBV6-2 or TRBV6-3 and J usage is TRBJ2-3; TRBD2 aligns across 8 bases. In germline, CDR1 is MNHEY, CDR2 SVGEGT. The CDR3 consists of 15 residues. J lost 6 bases, V lost 2 bases, and 7 bases had no gene match. The CDR3 protein is CASSYLSGVGDTQYF. The CDR3 coding sequence is TGTGCCAGCAGTTACCTTAGCGGGGTCGGGGATACGCAGTATTTT.

The chain links TRBV4-3 to TRBJ2-7, with 9 bases fitting TRBD1. Per germline, CDR1 LGHNA and CDR2 YSLEER. CDR3 length: 17 amino acids. With V trimmed by 0 bases and J by 6 bases, 12 bases remained unmatched. The CDR3 reads CASSQDSGGTGLGEQYF. CDR3 nucleotide sequence: TGCGCCAGCAGCCAAGATTCGGGCGGGACAGGGCTCGGCGAGCAGTACTTC.

This clone is a singleton in its sample. This chain connects TRBV6-6 to TRBJ2-3, with D tentatively TRBD2 (6 bases). V was clipped by 10 bases and J by 6 bases, with 20 bases between them. The germline V gene has CDR1 MNHNY and CDR2 SVGAGI (reference sequence). This CDR3 has 14 amino acids. The CDR3 loop is CATDRRDSGDTQYF. DNA of the CDR3: TGTGCCACCGATAGGAGGGACTCCGGGGATACGCAGTATTTT.

V usage is TRBV9 and J usage is TRBJ1-5, with a weak D call TRBD1 (5 bases). CDR3 length equals 13 residues. Trimming stripped 4 bases from V and 6 bases from J, with 11 bases between. Per germline, CDR1 SGDLS and CDR2 YYNGEE. The CDR3 loop reads CASSSPGVQPQHF. CDR3 DNA sequence: TGTGCCAGCAGCTCGCCGGGGGTTCAGCCCCAGCATTTT.

The chain couples TRBV27 to TRBJ2-2, with D possibly matching TRBD2 (7 bases). Germline V gives CDR1 MNHEY, CDR2 SMNVEV (reference sequence). The CDR3 is 17 residues long. Trimming took 1 base from V and 0 from J, leaving 12 bases between them. The CDR3 spells CASSLWGGGTNTGELFF. For the CDR3, the DNA is TGTGCCAGCAGTTTATGGGGCGGGGGCACGAACACCGGGGAGCTGTTTTTT.

This chain links TRBV7-2 with TRBJ2-7; TRBD1 agrees at 7 bases. The CDR3 sequence is 15 residues long. The germline V gene has CDR1 SGHTA and CDR2 FQGNSA. The V and J ends lost 8 bases and 3 bases, in that order; junction bases with no gene match: 13. The CDR3 sequence: CASGYRGVSGYEQYF. CDR3 nucleotide sequence: TGTGCCAGCGGCTACAGGGGAGTATCGGGCTACGAGCAGTACTTC.

V usage is TRBV6-5 and J usage is TRBJ1-6, with D possibly being TRBD1 (6 bases). Trimming pared 6 bases from V and 9 bases from J, leaving 12 bases between. The CDR3 spans 13 residues. Germline V gene lookup returns CDR1 MNHEY and CDR2 SVGAGI. The CDR3: CASRTTGLSPLHF. For the CDR3, the DNA is TGTGCCAGCAGGACCACAGGGCTTTCACCCCTCCACTTT.

Turning to this clone: One end of the junction varies from germline; a read error may be responsible. The chain joins TRBV24-1 to TRBJ2-7, with TRBD1 matching 8 bases. The germline CDR1 and CDR2 sequences are KGHDR and SFDVKD. The CDR3 contains 11 residues. CDR3 loop: CASVAGDRINF. CDR3 sequence (DNA): TGTGCCTCAGTCGCCGGGGACAGGATTAACTTC.

The rearrangement uses TRBV4-3 and TRBJ1-2, with D maybe TRBD1 (5 bases). Trimming left V 0 bases short and J 7 bases short, with 9 bases between. The CDR3 is 13 residues long. Germline V gives CDR1 LGHNA, CDR2 YSLEER. The CDR3 DNA reads as TGCGCCAGCAGCCAAGATCGGGGGTTTGGCTACACCTTC. It translates to CASSQDRGFGYTF.

V is TRBV6-6 and J is TRBJ1-4, with 8 bases identical to TRBD1. CDR1 and CDR2 (germline): MNHNY, SVGAGI (reference sequence). With 9 bases clipped from V and 8 bases from J, the junction kept 2 bases outside the gene matches. This CDR3 has 11 amino acids. The CDR3 sequence: CASDRGEKLFF. Here the CDR3 DNA reads TGTGCCAGTGACAGGGGCGAAAAACTGTTTTTT.